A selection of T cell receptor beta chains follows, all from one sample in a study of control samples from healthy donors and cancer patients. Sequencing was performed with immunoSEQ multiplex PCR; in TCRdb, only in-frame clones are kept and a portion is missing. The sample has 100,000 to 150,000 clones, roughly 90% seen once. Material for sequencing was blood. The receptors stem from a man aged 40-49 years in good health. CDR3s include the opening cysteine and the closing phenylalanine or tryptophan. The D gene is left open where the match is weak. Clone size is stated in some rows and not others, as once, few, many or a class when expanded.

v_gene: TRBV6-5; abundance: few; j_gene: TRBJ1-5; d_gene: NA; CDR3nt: TGTGCCAGCCAGGACAGCGGAGGTCAGCCCCAGCATTTT; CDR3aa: CASQDSGGQPQHF
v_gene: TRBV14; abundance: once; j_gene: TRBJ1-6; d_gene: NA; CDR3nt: TGTGCCAGCAGCCCCTGGCGGGATGGCTCACCCCTCCACTTT; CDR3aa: CASSPWRDGSPLHF
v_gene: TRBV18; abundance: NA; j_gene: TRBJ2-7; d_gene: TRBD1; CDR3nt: TGTGCCAGCTCCTATACAGGGGACTACGAGCAGTACTTC; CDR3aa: CASSYTGDYEQYF
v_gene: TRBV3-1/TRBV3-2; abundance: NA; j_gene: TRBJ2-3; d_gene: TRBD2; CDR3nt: TGTGCCAGCACTGGACTAGCGACCCGCGAAGGGACAGATACGCAGTATTTT; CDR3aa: CASTGLATREGTDTQYF
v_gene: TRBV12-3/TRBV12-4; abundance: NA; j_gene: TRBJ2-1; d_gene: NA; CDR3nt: TGTGCCAGCAGTTTATTAGGGAACAATGAGCAGTTCTTC; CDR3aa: CASSLLGNNEQFF
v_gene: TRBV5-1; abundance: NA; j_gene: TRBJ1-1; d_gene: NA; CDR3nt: TGCGCCAGCAGCGACGGGCAGGCCTACACTGAAGCTTTCTTT; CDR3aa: CASSDGQAYTEAFF
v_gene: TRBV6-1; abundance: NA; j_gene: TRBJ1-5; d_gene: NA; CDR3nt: TGTGCCAGCAGTGAATTTGGACAGATAGAAAATCAGCCCCAGCATTTT; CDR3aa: CASSEFGQIENQPQHF
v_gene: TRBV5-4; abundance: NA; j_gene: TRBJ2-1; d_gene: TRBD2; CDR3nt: TGTGCCAGCAGTTATAGCGGGGGGGCCTACAATGAGCAGTTCTTC; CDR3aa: CASSYSGGAYNEQFF
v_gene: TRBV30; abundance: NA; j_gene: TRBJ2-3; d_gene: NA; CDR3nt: TGTGCCTGGAGCAACGCCCGCACAGATACGCAGTATTTT; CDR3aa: CAWSNARTDTQYF
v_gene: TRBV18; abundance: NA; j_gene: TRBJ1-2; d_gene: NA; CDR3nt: TGTGCCAGCTCCCCGAAAGAGGGGAACGGCTACACCTTC; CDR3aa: CASSPKEGNGYTF
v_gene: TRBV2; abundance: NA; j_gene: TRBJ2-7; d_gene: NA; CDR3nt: TGTGCCAGCGGGATGCTCTCCTACGAGCAGTACTTC; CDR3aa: CASGMLSYEQYF
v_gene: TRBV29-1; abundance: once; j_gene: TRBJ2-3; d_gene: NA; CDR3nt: TGCAGCGTTGAAGAGGGGGATGGCACAGATACGCAGTATTTT; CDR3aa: CSVEEGDGTDTQYF